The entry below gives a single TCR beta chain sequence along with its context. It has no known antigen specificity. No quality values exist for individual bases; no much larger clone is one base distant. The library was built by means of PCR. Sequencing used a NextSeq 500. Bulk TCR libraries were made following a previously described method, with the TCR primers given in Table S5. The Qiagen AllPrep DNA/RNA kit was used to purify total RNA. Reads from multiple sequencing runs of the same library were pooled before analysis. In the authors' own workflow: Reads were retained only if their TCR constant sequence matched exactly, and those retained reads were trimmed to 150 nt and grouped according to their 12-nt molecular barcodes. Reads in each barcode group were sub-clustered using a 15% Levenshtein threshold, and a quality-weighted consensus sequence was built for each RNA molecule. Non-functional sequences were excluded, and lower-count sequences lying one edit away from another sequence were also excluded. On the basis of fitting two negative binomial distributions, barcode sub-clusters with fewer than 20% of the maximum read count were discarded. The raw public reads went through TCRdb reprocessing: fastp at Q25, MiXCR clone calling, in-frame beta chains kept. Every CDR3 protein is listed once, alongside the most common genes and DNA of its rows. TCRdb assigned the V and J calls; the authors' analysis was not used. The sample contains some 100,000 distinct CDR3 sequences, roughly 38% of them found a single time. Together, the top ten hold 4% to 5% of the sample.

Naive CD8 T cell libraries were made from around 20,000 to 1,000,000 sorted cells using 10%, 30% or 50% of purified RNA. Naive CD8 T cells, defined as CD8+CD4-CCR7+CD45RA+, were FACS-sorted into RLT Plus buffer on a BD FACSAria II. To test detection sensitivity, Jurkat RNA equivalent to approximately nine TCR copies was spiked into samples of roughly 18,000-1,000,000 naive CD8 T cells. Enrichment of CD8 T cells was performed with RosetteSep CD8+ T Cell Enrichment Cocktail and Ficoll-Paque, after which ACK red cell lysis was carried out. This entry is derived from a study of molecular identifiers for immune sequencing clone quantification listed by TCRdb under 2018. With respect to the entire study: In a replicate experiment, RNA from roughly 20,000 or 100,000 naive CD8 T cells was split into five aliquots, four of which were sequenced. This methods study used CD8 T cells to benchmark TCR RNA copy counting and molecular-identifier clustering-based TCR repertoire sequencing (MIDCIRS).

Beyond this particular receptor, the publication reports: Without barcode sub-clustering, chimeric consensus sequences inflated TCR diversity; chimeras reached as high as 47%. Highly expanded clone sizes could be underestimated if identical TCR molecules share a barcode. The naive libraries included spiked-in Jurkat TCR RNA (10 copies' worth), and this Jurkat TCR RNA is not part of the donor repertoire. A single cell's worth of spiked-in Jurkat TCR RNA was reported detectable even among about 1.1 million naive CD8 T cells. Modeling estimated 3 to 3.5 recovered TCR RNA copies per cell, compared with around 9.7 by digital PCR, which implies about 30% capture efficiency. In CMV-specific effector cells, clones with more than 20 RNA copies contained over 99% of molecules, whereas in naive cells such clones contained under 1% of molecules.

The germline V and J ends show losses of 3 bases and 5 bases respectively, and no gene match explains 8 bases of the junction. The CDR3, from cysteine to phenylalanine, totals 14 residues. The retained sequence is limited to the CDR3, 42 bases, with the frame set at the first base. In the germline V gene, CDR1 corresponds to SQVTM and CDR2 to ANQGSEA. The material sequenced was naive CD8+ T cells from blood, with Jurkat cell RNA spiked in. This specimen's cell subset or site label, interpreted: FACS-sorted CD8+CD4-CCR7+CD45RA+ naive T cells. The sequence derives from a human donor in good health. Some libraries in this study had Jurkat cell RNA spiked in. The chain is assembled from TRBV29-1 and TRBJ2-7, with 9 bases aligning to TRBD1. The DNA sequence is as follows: TGCAGCGTTGAGACCGGGACAGGGAGTCACGAGCAGTACTTC. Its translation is CSVETGTGSHEQYF.